In its sample, the clone carrying this T cell receptor (beta chain) was seen a few times. What it binds is unknown. These data are taken from a study of T cells after yellow fever vaccination. Findings and caveats of the study: Any FACS-sorted repertoire could hold abundant clonotypes that contaminate it from the bulk population. Once the booster was given, most primary-vaccination clones reappeared, at approximately 97% for CD4 and over 70% for CD8.

Making TCR cDNA involved 5'RACE template switching, which added UMIs and a universal primer site. TCRdb ran MiXCR on the 5' RACE reads and lists one entry per CDR3 protein. The sample lists some 320,000 distinct CDR3 sequences, approximately 4% occurring once. The CDR3 length is 15 residues. In germline, CDR1 is SGHTA, CDR2 FQGNSA. With V trimmed by 6 bases and J by 7 bases, 13 bases remained unmatched. This sequence originates from a man younger than 30 who received the YFV17D yellow fever vaccine. The chain has TRBV7-2 and TRBJ2-5; 8 nucleotides match TRBD2. The sample was PBMCs, taken 5 days after the yellow fever booster vaccination. The CDR3 DNA reads as TGTGCCAGCAGACCCATAGGACTAGCCGGGGGGACCCAGTACTTC. It translates to CASRPIGLAGGTQYF.